This TCR beta chain was sequenced in a study of regulatory and conventional T cells in RAG deficiency. Study-level results: Treg unique TCR beta sequences were around 100-fold fewer in Omenn syndrome and CID/AS patients than controls. Patient subsets had shorter CDR3s; Omenn Treg-Tconv overlap exceeded 75%. Control T-cell subsets had markedly higher Shannon entropy and lower Simpson indices than RAG-deficient patients.

In the case of this clone: What it binds is not known.

Clones were read by immunoSEQ multiplex PCR, and TCRdb kept only the in-frame ones, dropping some. The sample gives some 30,000 clones, approximately 90% of which show up once; about 5% is in the top ten. Germline V gives CDR1 ENHRY, CDR2 SYGVKD. This CDR3 region has 15 residues. The V end lost 4 bases, the J end lost 0 bases, and 12 bases lay between the germline ends. These data also featured in a second study, about regulatory T cells. This second study notes: The primer mix had 52 TRBV and 13 TRBJ primers. Patient repertoires had restricted TRB V-J pairs and skewed V and J usage, most in Tregs.

V and J are TRBV10-3 and TRBJ1-1; tentatively, D is TRBD1 (5 bases). The clonotype originates from a human donor in good health. Sequencing was carried out using CD8+ T cells sorted from blood. This chain's CDR3 is CAISGGVPMNTEAFF. The CDR3 DNA is TGTGCCATCAGTGGGGGGGTGCCGATGAACACTGAAGCTTTCTTT.